The TCR beta chain under discussion was sequenced for a study of cytotoxic CD8 clonotypes in ibrutinib-treated CLL. The wider study: The patients, under twelve relapsed/refractory and roughly 15 treatment-naive, included about 17 who were IGHV unmutated. Response samples were taken after a median of approximately 13 months on treatment, range 6 to 36.

The TCR beta libraries used 1.5 to 2 micrograms of genomic DNA that came from cryopreserved PBMCs. This table comes from immunoSEQ multiplex PCR, and its TCRdb copy is limited to in-frame clones, with some not included. The sample comprises about 160,000 clones, 81% of which are singletons, and about 2.1% rests with the top ten. Germline values: CDR1 MDHEN, CDR2 SYDVKM. V was cut by 2 bases and J by 2 bases, with 7 bases left in between. The CDR3 consists of 13 residues. Sample: PBMCs, taken after 12 months of ibrutinib treatment. This receptor was taken from a human donor with chronic lymphocytic leukemia. The rearrangement links TRBV28 to TRBJ2-7, with a tentative D call TRBD2 (5 bases). CDR3 DNA: TGTGCCAGCAGTTTACCGGGGACCTACGAGCAGTACTTC. Protein sequence: CASSLPGTYEQYF.